Reported below is one T cell receptor beta chain. Its target antigen remains unknown. One base away there is no much larger clone; base qualities are not given. The sample originates from a study of blood T cell repertoires in COVID-19 (TCRdb year 2020). As for the study more broadly: The collaborator samples originated in the United States, Italy and Spain and spanned the acute and convalescent phases of COVID-19. The material from the prospective study consisted of cDNA or gDNA derived from T cells, B-cell-depleted T cells, or PBMCs. Sample metadata almost always included a de-identified subject ID, COVID-19 status, age in years and sex. Where available, HLA class I and class II types were obtained from metadata supplied by the sample provider rather than from assay-based typing. The samples were drawn from two sources: the first 160 participants of the ongoing ImmuneRACE study, and about 1,300 subjects contributed by 6 global collaborators. The repertoires were released in a freely available public database meant as a resource for research on the immune response to SARS-CoV-2. The dataset comprised deeply sampled blood TCRbeta repertoires from subjects exposed to, actively infected with, or recovered from COVID-19.

Collaborating institutions collected whole blood in K2EDTA tubes following their own protocols. Collaborator samples were shipped for TCRbeta analysis as frozen whole blood, isolated PBMCs, or DNA extracted from either sample type. Results and caveats for the whole study, not just this receptor: How much clinical and demographic metadata was included differed by source and by participant, and the metadata was provided uncurated.

TCRbeta CDR3 regions were amplified from genomic DNA by means of the immunoSEQ Assay, a bias-controlled multiplex PCR. As for the authors' bioinformatics: The number of nucleated cells in each sample was estimated from the amplification of reference gene primers within the assay. Sequence reads were collapsed and filtered to measure the absolute abundance of every unique TCRbeta CDR3 rearrangement. For each sample, productive Simpson clonality was calculated as the square root of Simpson's diversity index across productive rearrangements. Imported from immuneACCESS, the table was reduced by TCRdb to in-frame sequences with V and J called. These copies leave out some clones; in studies compared against another copy, an unresolved V gene accounts for under half, and the cause of the remainder is not known. D and trimming come from the DNA, and the V and J calls and clone size come from that table. In this sample the table shows about 52,000 clones, about 85% of which occur a single time. The ten most abundant clones make up roughly 10% of the sample.

The sample was peripheral blood. This receptor was taken from a human donor in a cohort sampled during active COVID-19.

The bases are TGTGCCAGTAGTATAAGGGGGACTAGCGGGAGGGCCTCGGGACAAGAGACCCAGTACTTC. The encoded protein is CASSIRGTSGRASGQETQYF. The chain couples TRBV19 to TRBJ2-5; 16 central bases correspond to TRBD2. For CDR1 and CDR2, the germline V gene (reference sequence) lists LNHDA and SQIVND. V has 2 bases trimmed and J has 2 bases trimmed; junction bases matching no gene number 11. The CDR3 runs 20 amino acids, cysteine and phenylalanine included. The only DNA kept is the CDR3, 60 bases in frame from the first base.